This entry describes one TCR beta chain. What it binds is unknown. Every donor gave ten milliliters of peripheral blood. A second PCR, run for roughly 7 to 12 cycles, used a sample-barcoded 5' primer plus a J-beta primer mix. TCRdb re-analysed the 5' RACE reads in MiXCR, keeping a single row per CDR3 protein. This table holds 1.4 million or so distinct CDR3 sequences, around 40% found once. This sample was taken from a study of blood T cells in healthy people across ages. General study results and limits: Per million T cells, TCR beta diversity dropped about linearly as age rose.

With 5 bases removed from V and 11 bases from J, the gap between germline ends came to 27 bases. Germline-derived CDR1 and CDR2 are SGHNT and YENEEA. CDR3 length equals 16 residues. The chain is built from TRBV11-3 and TRBJ2-5; D unresolved. Sequenced sample: blood. The receptor's source is a woman in her late teens or twenties in good health. CDR3 region: CASSPPSESSYNEQYF. The CDR3 DNA reads TGTGCCAGCAGCCCGCCTTCGGAGAGCTCCTACAATGAGCAGTACTTC.